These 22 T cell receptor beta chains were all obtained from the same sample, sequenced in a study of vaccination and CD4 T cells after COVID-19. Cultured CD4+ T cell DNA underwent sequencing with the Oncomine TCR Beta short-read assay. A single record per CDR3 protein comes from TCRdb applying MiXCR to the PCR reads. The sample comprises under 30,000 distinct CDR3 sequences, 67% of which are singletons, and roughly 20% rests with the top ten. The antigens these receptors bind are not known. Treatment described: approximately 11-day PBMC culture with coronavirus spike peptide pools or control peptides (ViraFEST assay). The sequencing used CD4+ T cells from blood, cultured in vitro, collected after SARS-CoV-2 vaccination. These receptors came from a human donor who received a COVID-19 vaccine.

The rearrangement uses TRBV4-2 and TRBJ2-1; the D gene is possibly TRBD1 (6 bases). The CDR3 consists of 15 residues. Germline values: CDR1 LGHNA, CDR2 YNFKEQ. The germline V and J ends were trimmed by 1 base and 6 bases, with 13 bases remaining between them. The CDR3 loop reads CASSQVPGVTNEQFF. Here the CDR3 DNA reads TGTGCCAGCAGCCAAGTTCCAGGGGTGACCAATGAGCAGTTCTTC.

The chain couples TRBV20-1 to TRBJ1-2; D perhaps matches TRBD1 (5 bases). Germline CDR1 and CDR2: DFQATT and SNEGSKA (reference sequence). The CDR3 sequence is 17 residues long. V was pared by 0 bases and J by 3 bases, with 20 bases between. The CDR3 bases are TGCAGTGCTAGAGATTGGCGTCGGAGGGGTATTGACTATGGCTACACCTTC. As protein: CSARDWRRRGIDYGYTF.

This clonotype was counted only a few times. The chain's CDR3 is CSAPNTGVGNSPLHF. DNA for the CDR3: TGCAGTGCTCCCAATACAGGGGTAGGTAATTCACCCCTCCACTTT. The chain employs TRBV20-1 and TRBJ1-6; 7 nucleotides align to TRBD1. Germline loops: CDR1 DFQATT, CDR2 SNEGSKA (reference sequence). Unmatched junction bases numbered 10, after V lost 5 bases and J lost 6 bases. There are 15 residues in the CDR3.

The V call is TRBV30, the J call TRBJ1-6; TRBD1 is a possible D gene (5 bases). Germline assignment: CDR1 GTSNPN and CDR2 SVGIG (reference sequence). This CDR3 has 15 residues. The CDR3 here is CALGASGASGSPLHF. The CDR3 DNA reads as TGTGCTCTTGGGGCGTCCGGGGCTTCGGGTTCACCCCTCCACTTT. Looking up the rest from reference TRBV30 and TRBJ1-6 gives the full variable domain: SQTIHQWPATLVQPVGSPLSLECTVEGTSNPNLYWYRQAAGRGLQLLFYSVGIGQISSEVPQNLSASRPQDRQFILSSKKLLLSDSGFYLCALGASGASGSPLHFGNGTRLTVT.

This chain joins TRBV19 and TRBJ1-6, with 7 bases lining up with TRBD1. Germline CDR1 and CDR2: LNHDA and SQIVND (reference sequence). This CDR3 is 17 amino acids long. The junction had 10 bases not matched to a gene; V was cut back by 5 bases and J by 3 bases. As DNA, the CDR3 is TGTGCCAGTAGTCGACCCCCGGGACAGAGCTATAATTCACCCCTCCACTTT. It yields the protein CASSRPPGQSYNSPLHF.

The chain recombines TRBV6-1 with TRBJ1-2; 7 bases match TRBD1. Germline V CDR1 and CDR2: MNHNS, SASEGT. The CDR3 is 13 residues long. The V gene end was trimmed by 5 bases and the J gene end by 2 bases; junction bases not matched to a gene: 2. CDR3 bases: TGTGCCAGCAGTCCGGGACAGAACTATGGCTACACCTTC. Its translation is CASSPGQNYGYTF.

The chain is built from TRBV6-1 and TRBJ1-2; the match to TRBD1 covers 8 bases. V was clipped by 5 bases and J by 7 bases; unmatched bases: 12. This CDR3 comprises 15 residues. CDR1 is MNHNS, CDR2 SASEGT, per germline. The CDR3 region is CASSSDRGRLRGYTF. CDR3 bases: TGTGCCAGCAGTAGCGACAGGGGCCGACTCCGTGGCTACACCTTC.

The CDR3 DNA follows: TGCAGTGCTCAACGGTGGGGGGGGGCGACAGATACGCAGTATTTT. Its translation is CSAQRWGGATDTQYF. This chain links TRBV20-1 with TRBJ2-3; D is possibly TRBD2 (7 bases). Germline V CDR1 and CDR2: DFQATT, SNEGSKA (reference sequence). The CDR3 sequence is 15 residues long. V was cut by 5 bases and J by 3 bases, with 18 bases left in between.

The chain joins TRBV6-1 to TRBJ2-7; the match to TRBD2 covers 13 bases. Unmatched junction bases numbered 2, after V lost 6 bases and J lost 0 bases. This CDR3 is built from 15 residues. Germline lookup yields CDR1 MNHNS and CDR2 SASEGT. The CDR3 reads CASSRTSGGSYEQYF. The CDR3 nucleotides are TGTGCCAGCAGCCGGACTAGCGGGGGCTCCTACGAGCAGTACTTC.

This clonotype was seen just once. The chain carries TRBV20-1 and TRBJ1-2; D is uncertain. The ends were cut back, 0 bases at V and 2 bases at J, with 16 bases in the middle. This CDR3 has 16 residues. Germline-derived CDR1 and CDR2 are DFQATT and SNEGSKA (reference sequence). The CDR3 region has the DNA TGCAGTGCTAGAGATCTCGGAGGAAACGCAAACTATGGCTACACCTTC. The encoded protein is CSARDLGGNANYGYTF.

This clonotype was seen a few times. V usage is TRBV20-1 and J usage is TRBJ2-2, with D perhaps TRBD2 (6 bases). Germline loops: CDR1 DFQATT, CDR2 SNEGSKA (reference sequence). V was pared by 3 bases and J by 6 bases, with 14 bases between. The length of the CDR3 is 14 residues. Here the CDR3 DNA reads TGCAGTGCTAGTTTAGGAACTAGCTCCGGGGAGCTGTTTTTT. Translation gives CSASLGTSSGELFF.

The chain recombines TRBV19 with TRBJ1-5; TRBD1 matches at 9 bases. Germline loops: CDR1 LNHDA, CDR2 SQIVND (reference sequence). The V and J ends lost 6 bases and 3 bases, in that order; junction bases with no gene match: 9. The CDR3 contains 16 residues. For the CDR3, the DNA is TGTGCCAGTAGGGGGGACAGGGTCAAAATCAATCAGCCCCAGCATTTT. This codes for CASRGDRVKINQPQHF.

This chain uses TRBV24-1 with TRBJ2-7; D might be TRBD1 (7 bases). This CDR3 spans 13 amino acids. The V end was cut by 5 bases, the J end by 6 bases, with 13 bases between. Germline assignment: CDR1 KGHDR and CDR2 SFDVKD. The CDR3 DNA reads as TGTGCCACCAGTGGGAGGGGGCGCGGCGAGCAGTACTTC. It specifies CATSGRGRGEQYF.

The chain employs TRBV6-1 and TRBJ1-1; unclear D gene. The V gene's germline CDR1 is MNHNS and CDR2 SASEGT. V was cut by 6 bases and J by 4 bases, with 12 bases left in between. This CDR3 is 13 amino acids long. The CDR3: CASSRVASTEAFF. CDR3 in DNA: TGTGCCAGCAGCCGGGTCGCCAGCACTGAAGCTTTCTTT.

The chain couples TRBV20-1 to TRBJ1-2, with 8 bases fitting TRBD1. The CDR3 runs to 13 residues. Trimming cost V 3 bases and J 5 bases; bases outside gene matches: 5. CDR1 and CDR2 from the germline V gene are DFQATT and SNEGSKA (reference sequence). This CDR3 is CSARFDRGYGYTF. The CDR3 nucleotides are TGCAGTGCTAGGTTCGACAGGGGATATGGCTACACCTTC.

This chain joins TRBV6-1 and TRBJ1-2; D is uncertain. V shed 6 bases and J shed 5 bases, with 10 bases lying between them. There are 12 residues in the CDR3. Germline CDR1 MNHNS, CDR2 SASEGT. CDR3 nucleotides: TGTGCCAGCAGCGGGTCAGGTTATGGCTACACCTTC. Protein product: CASSGSGYGYTF.

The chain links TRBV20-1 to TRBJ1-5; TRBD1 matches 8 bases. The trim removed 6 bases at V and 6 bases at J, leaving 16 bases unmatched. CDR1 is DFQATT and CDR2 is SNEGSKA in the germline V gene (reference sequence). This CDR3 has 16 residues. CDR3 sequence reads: CSAQPHTGGVGQPQHF. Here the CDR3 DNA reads TGCAGTGCCCAGCCCCACACAGGGGGAGTGGGTCAGCCCCAGCATTTT.

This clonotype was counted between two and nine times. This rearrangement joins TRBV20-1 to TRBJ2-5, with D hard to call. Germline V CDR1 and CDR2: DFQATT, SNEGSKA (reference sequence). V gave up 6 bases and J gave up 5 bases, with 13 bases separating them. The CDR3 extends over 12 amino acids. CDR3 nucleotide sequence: TGCAGTGCCAGTTCCCCTGGGGAGACCCAGTACTTC. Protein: CSASSPGETQYF.

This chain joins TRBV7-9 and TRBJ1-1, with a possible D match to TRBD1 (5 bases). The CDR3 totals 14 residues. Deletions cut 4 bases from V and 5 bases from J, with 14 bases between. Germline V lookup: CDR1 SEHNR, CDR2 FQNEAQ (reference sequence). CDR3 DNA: TGTGCCAGCAGCTCTACAGGTGCAGGAACTGAAGCTTTCTTT. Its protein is CASSSTGAGTEAFF.

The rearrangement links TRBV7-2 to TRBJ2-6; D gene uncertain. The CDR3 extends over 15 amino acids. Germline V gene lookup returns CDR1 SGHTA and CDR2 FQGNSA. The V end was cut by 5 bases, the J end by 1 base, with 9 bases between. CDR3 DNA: TGTGCCAGCAGCCGAGTGGGATCTGGGGCCAACGTCCTGACTTTC. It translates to CASSRVGSGANVLTF.

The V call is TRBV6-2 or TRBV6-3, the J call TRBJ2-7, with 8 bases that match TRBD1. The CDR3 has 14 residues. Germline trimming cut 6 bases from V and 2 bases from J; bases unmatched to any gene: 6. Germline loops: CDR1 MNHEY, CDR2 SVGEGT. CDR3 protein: CASSPGQAAYEQYF. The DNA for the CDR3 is TGTGCCAGCAGCCCGGGACAGGCGGCCTACGAGCAGTACTTC.

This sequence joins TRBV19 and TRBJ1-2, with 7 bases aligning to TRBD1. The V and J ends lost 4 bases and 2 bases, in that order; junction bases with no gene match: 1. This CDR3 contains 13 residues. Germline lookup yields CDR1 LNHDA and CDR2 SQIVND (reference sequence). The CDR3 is CASSTQGNYGYTF. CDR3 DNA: TGTGCCAGTAGTACACAGGGGAACTATGGCTACACCTTC.